This T cell receptor beta chain was captured in a study of T cell responses to AZD1222 COVID-19 vaccine listed by TCRdb under 2021. General notes on the study: AZD1222 recipients whose second dose came at about 4 weeks and those whose second dose came at about 12 weeks were combined into one group, since spike-specific TCR depth and breadth did not differ between the two schedules. Enrollment into the trials was organized by age into subgroups of 18-55, 56-69 and 70-plus years, and those subgroups contained roughly 140, 27 and 60 TCR-sequenced participants, respectively. A total of under 250 trial participants underwent TCR sequencing, of whom more than 200 had received two doses of AZD1222 and approximately 25 had received two doses of the MenACWY control vaccine.

The CDR3 regions of human TCRbeta chains were subjected to immunosequencing. In the paper's pipeline: Repertoire TCRs were checked for matches against a reference library of SARS-CoV-2-specific TCRs that had been generated using the MIRA antigen-specificity platform. Breadth was defined as the fraction of unique TCRs that were SARS-CoV-2-associated, and depth was defined as the fraction of total T cells that were SARS-CoV-2-associated. Using the MIRA data, each spike-specific TCR was mapped to the spike region that the TCR reacts to and placed in a CD4 or CD8 class. Log10-transformed breadth and depth values were compared by one-way ANOVA with Sidak's multiple comparisons tests. As stored in TCRdb, this immuneACCESS dataset retains in-frame rearrangements with V and J assigned. A fraction of the clones does not appear; measured against another copy, unresolved V genes explain less than half of the discrepancy, and the remainder lacks a known reason. V, J and clone size derive from that table, while D and trimming were established from the DNA sequence. The sample table records roughly 100,000 clones; 85% to 90% of these occur just once. About 9.3% of the sample is taken by the ten largest.

Regarding this clone: This receptor's antigen is unknown. No clone much larger than this one lies a single base away; base qualities are absent.

In light of the paper, this sample's time point label describes: baseline before first vaccination. Samples from vaccinated people were obtained from the UK trials COV001 and COV002, which included a single-blind randomized controlled phase 2/3 trial of AZD1222 (ChAdOx1 nCoV-19) in healthy adults. For TCRbeta chain sequencing, PBMC samples were collected from trial participants at day 0 and at day 28 after the second dose. Study-wide findings and limitations: Most participants were white British and females outnumbered males, and the authors suggested that clonal diversity may have been underestimated. The vaccine-associated CD4 TCRs covered the entire spike protein, and the dominant responses fell in regions 160-218 and 743-854. Only a handful of AZD1222 recipients were SARS-CoV-2 seropositive at baseline, limiting conclusions about previously exposed vaccinees. Because no day 14 peak-response samples were available, repertoires were characterized only after the peak T cell response. A significant rise in spike-specific TCR breadth and depth was observed after two AZD1222 doses relative to day 0 and relative to MenACWY recipients. Epitopes outside the regions mutated in the B.1.351 and B.1.1.7 variants were reportedly recognized by nearly half of the unique spike-specific TCRs. The 56-69-year group was small, and its depth increase did not reach significance, likely because of low power.

CDR1 is given as SGHKS and CDR2 as YYEKEE, both from the germline V gene (reference sequence). V is cut by 4 bases and J by 4 bases, and the space between the germline ends is 21 bases. Its CDR3 holds 16 amino acids, cysteine through phenylalanine. This entry keeps only the CDR3 DNA: 48 bases, framed from base 1. The receptor was isolated from an adult in good health. The receptor chain draws on TRBV5-5 and TRBJ2-7, with TRBD2 perhaps the D gene, on 6 matching bases. Material: peripheral blood, obtained on day 0 of AZD1222 vaccination. In nucleotides, the sequence is TGTGCCAGCAGCCAAACCCTACTAGCCCGCTTTTACGAGCAGTACTTC. It is translated as CASSQTLLARFYEQYF.